This TCR beta chain was found in a study of T cell responses to AZD1222 COVID-19 vaccine. Study-wide results and caveats: A rise in Spike-specific TCR breadth and depth followed two AZD1222 doses. In all cases, repertoires were sampled only after the peak T cell response. A mostly white British donor set with more females was recruited, and clonal diversity was possibly underestimated. Baseline serostatus was positive in only six AZD1222 recipients.

TCRdb's copy holds only in-frame clones and misses some; the assay was immunoSEQ multiplex PCR. The table includes approximately 150,000 clones, around 94% detected once. The CDR3 covers 17 residues. Trimming removed 0 bases at V and 4 bases at J, with 18 bases between. The germline V gene encodes CDR1 LGHNA and CDR2 YSLEER. Regarding this clone: Its antigen is unknown.

The V and J genes are TRBV4-3 and TRBJ2-5; either TRBD1 or TRBD2 may supply D (6 bases each). The starting material was peripheral blood, obtained on day 0 of AZD1222 vaccination. The receptor comes from an adult in good health. In nucleotides, the CDR3 is TGCGCCAGCAGCCAAGACGTGGCCAGGGGAGGACGAGAGACCCAGTACTTC. Translated: CASSQDVARGGRETQYF.